The 19 T cell receptor beta chains below all came from one sample that was sequenced in a study of radiation and T cells in renal cell carcinoma. Profiling relied on immunoSEQ multiplex PCR, and the TCRdb table lists in-frame clones only, not all of them. This sample carries approximately 100,000 clones, less than 90% of them seen once, and the ten largest clones take 7.5% to 8.5%. Time point reported: baseline pretreatment blood. Treatment here: 15 Gy SBRT to primary tumor, nephrectomy 4 weeks later. The material was blood, obtained from a patient whose treatment included radiotherapy and nephrectomy. These receptors came from a man in his fifties with renal cell carcinoma.

This chain connects TRBV5-1 to TRBJ1-5; no firm D call. The ends were cut back, 0 bases at V and 1 base at J, with 8 bases in the middle. This CDR3 comprises 15 residues. CDR1 SGHRS and CDR2 YFSETQ come from the germline V gene. CDR3 nucleotide sequence: TGCGCCAGCAGCTTGGATCGGGCCAGCAATCAGCCCCAGCATTTT. Protein: CASSLDRASNQPQHF. Complete variable domain (other parts from reference TRBV5-1 and TRBJ1-5): KAGVTQTPRYLIKTRGQQVTLSCSPISGHRSVSWYQQTPGQGLQFLFEYFSETQRNKGNFPGRFSGRQFSNSRSEMNVSTLELGDSALYLCASSLDRASNQPQHFGDGTRLSIL.

V and J are TRBV13 and TRBJ1-4; D might be TRBD1 (5 bases). V lost 5 bases to trimming and J lost 0 bases, with 10 bases between them. CDR3 length: 15 residues. Germline CDR1 and CDR2: PRHDT and FYEKMQ (reference sequence). The CDR3 coding sequence is TGTGCCAGCAGCGTCGGGGGTGCAACTAATGAAAAACTGTTTTTT. Translation: CASSVGGATNEKLFF.

CDR3 residues: CASSRAGQETQYF. DNA of the CDR3: TGTGCCAGCAGTAGGGCCGGCCAAGAGACCCAGTACTTC. The V call is TRBV2, the J call TRBJ2-5; no reliable D call. The CDR3 length is 13 residues. V lost 5 bases and J lost 1, with 8 bases in between. Germline-derived CDR1 and CDR2 are SNHLY and FYNNEI.

V is TRBV28 and J is TRBJ1-2; D is possibly TRBD1 (5 bases). The CDR3 is 14 amino acids. Germline V CDR1 and CDR2: MDHEN, SYDVKM. The V end was cut by 4 bases, the J end by 7 bases, with 16 bases between. As DNA, the CDR3 is TGTGCCAGCAGTTCGGGACGGCGGCGTGCTGGCTACACCTTC. Its translation: CASSSGRRRAGYTF.

V is TRBV6-4 and J is TRBJ1-2; 11 nucleotides match TRBD1. From germline, CDR1 is MRHNA and CDR2 SNTAGT. The CDR3 has 14 residues. Trimming took 5 bases from V and 4 from J; bases not matched to a gene: 3. CDR3 sequence (DNA): TGTGCCAGCAGTACCGGACAGGGGGCCTATGGCTACACCTTC. Protein sequence: CASSTGQGAYGYTF.

The rearrangement uses TRBV11-2 and TRBJ2-7, with D possibly TRBD2 on 5 matching bases. Per the germline V gene, CDR1 is SGHAT and CDR2 is FQNNGV. V lost 1 base to trimming and J lost 7 bases, with 11 bases between them. The CDR3 length is 13 residues. The CDR3 protein is CASSLVEPGEQYF. CDR3 sequence (DNA): TGTGCCAGCAGCTTAGTCGAACCGGGAGAGCAGTACTTC.

The rearrangement links TRBV2 to TRBJ1-6; 9 bases are shared with TRBD1. CDR1 and CDR2 from the germline V gene are SNHLY and FYNNEI. V trimming: 7 bases; J trimming: 1 base; junction bases outside the gene matches: 5. The CDR3 covers 16 residues. DNA of the CDR3: TGTGCCAGCACTTTGGACAGGGGATCCTATAATTCACCCCTCCACTTT. Translating it yields CASTLDRGSYNSPLHF.

The chain has TRBV7-2 and TRBJ1-5; TRBD1 might be the D (6 bases). V lost 1 base and J lost 3, with 13 bases in between. CDR3 length: 16 amino acids. Germline V gene lookup returns CDR1 SGHTA and CDR2 FQGNSA. The CDR3 region is CASSLVAGAVNQPQHF. The CDR3 DNA sequence: TGTGCCAGCAGCTTAGTCGCAGGGGCGGTCAATCAGCCCCAGCATTTT.

This sequence joins TRBV6-6 and TRBJ1-1; weak D call: TRBD1 (5 bases). Germline V lookup: CDR1 MNHNY, CDR2 SVGAGI (reference sequence). This CDR3 contains 15 residues. V gave up 2 bases and J gave up 2 bases, with 12 bases separating them. CDR3 amino acids: CASSYGQGGNTEAFF. DNA for the CDR3: TGTGCCAGCAGTTACGGGCAGGGCGGTAACACTGAAGCTTTCTTT.

The table lists this clone with a count of one. The chain couples TRBV4-1 to TRBJ1-4; the D is unclear. This CDR3 is 15 amino acids long. The V end lost 2 bases, the J end lost 4 bases, and 11 bases lay between the germline ends. From germline, CDR1 is MGHRA and CDR2 YSYEKL. The CDR3 is CASSQRPRFNEKLFF. CDR3 DNA: TGCGCCAGCAGCCAAAGGCCGCGTTTTAATGAAAAACTGTTTTTT.

This clone has just a few counts. V is TRBV5-1 and J is TRBJ2-6; D might be TRBD1 (6 bases). CDR3 size: 17 residues. Germline loops: CDR1 SGHRS, CDR2 YFSETQ. Trimming took 2 bases from V and 3 from J, leaving 15 bases between them. Here the CDR3 reads CASSFGQTFVGANVLTF. CDR3 coding DNA: TGCGCCAGCAGCTTTGGACAGACTTTTGTTGGGGCCAACGTCCTGACTTTC.

This chain links TRBV19 with TRBJ1-2; 9 nucleotides align to TRBD1. This CDR3 spans 16 amino acids. V dropped 5 bases and J dropped 4; count of bases not matched to a gene: 11. Germline CDR1 and CDR2: LNHDA and SQIVND (reference sequence). In DNA form, the CDR3 reads TGTGCCAGTAGTGTAACTCCCGGGACAGGGACCTATGGCTACACCTTC. This gives the protein CASSVTPGTGTYGYTF.

The chain uses TRBV5-1 and TRBJ2-2; TRBD1 agrees at 10 bases. Trimming at V came to 2 bases and at J to 4 bases, leaving 2 bases not matched to a gene. The CDR3 runs 15 residues. CDR1 and CDR2 (germline): SGHRS, YFSETQ. The CDR3 DNA is TGCGCCAGCAGCTTAGGACAGGGGGTCACCGGGGAGCTGTTTTTT. It encodes CASSLGQGVTGELFF.

The J gene is TRBJ2-7, the V gene TRBV5-1, with 7 bases matching TRBD2. CDR3 length: 16 residues. CDR1 and CDR2 from the germline V gene are SGHRS and YFSETQ. The junction had 15 bases not matched to a gene; V was cut back by 4 bases and J by 5 bases. In DNA form, the CDR3 reads TGCGCCAGCAGCCGGCGGGAGAGTGTGGCAAGGGACGAGCAGTACTTC. Translated: CASSRRESVARDEQYF.

The V and J genes are TRBV28 and TRBJ1-2; D not resolved. CDR3 length: 13 residues. Germline V gene data show CDR1 as MDHEN and CDR2 as SYDVKM. V shed 5 bases and J shed 5 bases, with 12 bases lying between them. The CDR3 loop is CASSPQNIYGYTF. The CDR3 DNA reads as TGTGCCAGCAGTCCCCAAAACATATATGGCTACACCTTC.

The gene calls are TRBV9 and TRBJ2-3; D unresolved. This CDR3 is built from 13 residues. The germline V gene has CDR1 SGDLS and CDR2 YYNGEE. Trimming shortened V by 1 base and J by 2 bases, and 5 bases separated the two germline ends. The CDR3 sequence: CASSVSVTDTQYF. The CDR3 DNA is TGTGCCAGCAGCGTAAGCGTCACAGATACGCAGTATTTT.

This chain links TRBV21-1 with TRBJ1-2. TRBV21-1 is a documented pseudogene. The CDR3 extends over 15 amino acids. The CDR3 spells CASSKERDVNYGYTF. DNA for the CDR3: TGTGCCAGCAGCAAAGAGAGGGATGTTAACTATGGCTACACCTTC.

Turning to this clone: Other nucleotide sequences from this sample produce the same CDR3. This chain links TRBV6-1 with TRBJ2-7; D unresolved. Looked up from germline, CDR1 is MNHNS and CDR2 is SASEGT. The CDR3 loop spans 12 amino acids. Trimming took 2 bases from V and 3 from J, leaving 5 bases between them. Written as DNA, the CDR3 is TGTGCCAGCAGTGAAAAGGGCTACGAGCAGTACTTC. Residues: CASSEKGYEQYF.

The chain is built from TRBV5-4 and TRBJ1-6; 9 nucleotides match TRBD1. CDR1 is SGHNT and CDR2 is YYREEE in the germline V gene (reference sequence). V was clipped by 9 bases and J by 9 bases; unmatched bases: 7. CDR3 length: 13 residues. In DNA, the CDR3 is TGTGCCACCACCGGACAGGGGATTTCACCCCTCCACTTT. It specifies CATTGQGISPLHF.